These 29 T cell receptor beta chains share one sample of origin, sequenced in a study of cytomegalovirus exposure and HLA in healthy donors. The data were produced by immunoSEQ multiplex PCR, yet TCRdb's version contains in-frame clones alone and is incomplete. The repertoire consists of about 120,000 clones, with roughly 84% occurring once and the leading ten covering roughly 1.9%. The sample consisted of PBMCs. These receptors came from a woman between 25 and 40 years old in good health and CMV-seronegative.

The sample holds a few counts of this clone. This sequence joins TRBV7-2 and TRBJ2-1; 9 bases agree with TRBD1. Trimming at V came to 5 bases and at J to 2 bases, leaving 7 bases not matched to a gene. CDR3 length equals 16 residues. Per the germline V gene, CDR1 is SGHTA and CDR2 is FQGNSA. CDR3 protein: CASSPGGDRAYNEQFF. CDR3 coding DNA: TGTGCCAGCAGCCCCGGAGGGGACAGGGCCTACAATGAGCAGTTCTTC.

This clone was detected only once. The J gene is TRBJ1-4, the V gene TRBV5-1; D not resolved. The CDR3 has 15 amino acids. Deletions cut 6 bases from V and 3 bases from J, with 15 bases between. Germline values: CDR1 SGHRS, CDR2 YFSETQ. The chain's CDR3 is CASTTVAGSNEKLFF. CDR3 DNA sequence: TGCGCCAGCACCACCGTAGCGGGGTCTAATGAAAAACTGTTTTTT.

V gene TRBV7-6 combines with J gene TRBJ1-1, with D perhaps TRBD1 (6 bases). The CDR3 consists of 13 residues. The germline gives CDR1 SGHVS, CDR2 FNYEAQ. Trimming pared 4 bases from V and 5 bases from J, leaving 11 bases between. CDR3 amino acids: CASSSQGGTEAFF. CDR3 nucleotides: TGTGCCAGCAGCTCACAGGGAGGGACTGAAGCTTTCTTT.

The chain recombines TRBV7-2 with TRBJ2-3; 9 bases agree with TRBD2. With 11 bases clipped from V and 5 bases from J, the junction kept 8 bases outside the gene matches. The CDR3 has 13 amino acids. The germline gives CDR1 SGHTA, CDR2 FQGNSA. DNA for the CDR3: TGTGCCGGGGCTAGCGGGGTGTTAGATACGCAGTATTTT. The encoded protein is CAGASGVLDTQYF.

The chain uses TRBV27 and TRBJ2-1; 9 bases are shared with TRBD1. The CDR3 extends over 13 amino acids. V lost 3 bases and J lost 14; bases outside the gene matches: 8. Germline CDR1 MNHEY, CDR2 SMNVEV (reference sequence). As DNA, the CDR3 is TGTGCCAGCAGTTTGGGACAGGGAAAAGTGGAGTTCTTC. Its protein product is CASSLGQGKVEFF.

The chain links TRBV5-1 to TRBJ1-6; 9 nucleotides match TRBD1. Germline lookup yields CDR1 SGHRS and CDR2 YFSETQ. Trimming at V came to 5 bases and at J to 10 bases, leaving 7 bases not matched to a gene. The CDR3 covers 14 residues. The CDR3 reads CASRGGQGGSPLHF. The CDR3 nucleotides are TGCGCCAGCAGAGGGGGACAGGGAGGCTCACCCCTCCACTTT.

This clone has a handful of counts. The chain joins TRBV19 to TRBJ1-5; D is ambiguous. The CDR3 length is 13 residues. Trimming removed 11 bases from V and 2 bases from J, with 13 bases in between. Germline V gene data show CDR1 as LNHDA and CDR2 as SQIVND (reference sequence). The DNA for the CDR3 is TGTGCCTGCGGGTTGTTAGGCAATCAGCCCCAGCATTTT. It is translated as CACGLLGNQPQHF. The full variable domain, completed using reference TRBV19 and TRBJ1-5, is DGGITQSPKYLFRKEGQNVTLSCEQNLNHDAMYWYRQDPGQGLRLIYYSQIVNDFQKGDIAEGYSVSREKKESFPLTVTSAQKNPTAFYLCACGLLGNQPQHFGDGTRLSIL.

This clone appeared a single time. CDR3 sequence (DNA): TGTGCCAGCAGCCCGGGGACTAGCGGGGGGAGCTGGGGCACCGGGGAGCTGTTTTTT. Translation gives CASSPGTSGGSWGTGELFF. The rearrangement uses TRBV5-4 and TRBJ2-2; 15 nucleotides match TRBD2. This CDR3 has 19 amino acids. Germline loops: CDR1 SGHNT, CDR2 YYREEE (reference sequence). V gave up 4 bases and J gave up 4 bases; unmatched junction bases: 11.

This sequence joins TRBV7-2 and TRBJ2-7, with D unclear. This CDR3 comprises 12 residues. Deletions cut 2 bases from V and 4 bases from J, with 6 bases between. Germline assignment: CDR1 SGHTA and CDR2 FQGNSA. CDR3 coding DNA: TGTGCCAGCAGCTTATTGCTATACGAGCAGTACTTC. Translating it yields CASSLLLYEQYF.

The chain is built from TRBV5-4 and TRBJ1-3; 9 bases align to TRBD1. The germline V gene encodes CDR1 SGHNT and CDR2 YYREEE (reference sequence). The CDR3 runs to 17 residues. The ends lost 5 bases at V and 0 bases at J; junction bases unmatched: 9. CDR3 region: CASSPGTGRFSGNTIYF. CDR3 in DNA: TGTGCCAGCAGTCCCGGGACAGGGCGCTTCTCTGGAAACACCATATATTTT.

V usage is TRBV5-1 and J usage is TRBJ2-5; 7 bases line up with TRBD1. From germline, CDR1 is SGHRS and CDR2 YFSETQ. The trim removed 3 bases at V and 1 base at J, leaving 3 bases unmatched. CDR3 length: 14 amino acids. The CDR3 region has the DNA TGCGCCAGCAGCTGGGACAGCCCCCAAGAGACCCAGTACTTC. Translating gives CASSWDSPQETQYF.

The chain has TRBV9 and TRBJ1-2; TRBD1 agrees at 7 bases. This CDR3 has 13 residues. The germline V gene has CDR1 SGDLS and CDR2 YYNGEE. The trim removed 0 bases at V and 4 bases at J, leaving 0 bases unmatched. The CDR3 loop reads CASSVGQGYGYTF. CDR3 nucleotide sequence: TGTGCCAGCAGCGTAGGACAGGGCTATGGCTACACCTTC.

This clone was seen once. DNA of the CDR3: TGCGCCAGCAGCTCCGGGACTAGGGGGAATACGCAGTATTTT. Its protein is CASSSGTRGNTQYF. V usage is TRBV5-1 and J usage is TRBJ2-3; TRBD2 matches 8 bases. Germline V gives CDR1 SGHRS, CDR2 YFSETQ. The CDR3 spans 14 residues. V dropped 3 bases and J dropped 7; count of bases not matched to a gene: 7.

The table lists this clone with a count of one. V gene TRBV9 combines with J gene TRBJ1-2; 9 bases agree with TRBD1. V gave up 3 bases and J gave up 1 base; unmatched junction bases: 4. The germline V gene has CDR1 SGDLS and CDR2 YYNGEE. CDR3 length: 15 residues. CDR3 DNA sequence: TGTGCCAGCAGCGGACAGGGGGGAGGTAACTATGGCTACACCTTC. Translation gives CASSGQGGGNYGYTF.

The V call is TRBV5-4, the J call TRBJ2-2; TRBD2 aligns across 8 bases. V was clipped by 2 bases and J by 3 bases; unmatched bases: 0. CDR1 is SGHNT, CDR2 YYREEE, per germline (reference sequence). This CDR3 has 14 amino acids. CDR3 residues: CASSFGGDTGELFF. The CDR3 region has the DNA TGTGCCAGCAGCTTCGGGGGGGACACCGGGGAGCTGTTTTTT.

This rearrangement joins TRBV5-4 to TRBJ2-1, with a possible D match to TRBD2 (5 bases). The CDR3 spans 13 residues. Germline CDR1 reads SGHNT; CDR2 reads YYREEE (reference sequence). Between the trimmed V and J ends, which lost 2 bases and 9 bases, there was a span of 12 bases. The CDR3 DNA reads TGTGCCAGCAGCTTCCTGCTAGCCGCTGAGCAGTTCTTC. Its protein is CASSFLLAAEQFF.

The chain combines TRBV5-1 with TRBJ2-7; a weak D match, TRBD1 (7 bases). The germline V gene encodes CDR1 SGHRS and CDR2 YFSETQ. This CDR3 has 14 residues. V was trimmed by 4 bases and J by 7 bases, leaving 18 bases between them. The CDR3 bases are TGCGCCAGCAGCCCCGGGGCAGGGGGAGGTGAGCAGTACTTC. As protein: CASSPGAGGGEQYF.

The chain carries TRBV19 and TRBJ1-5; 9 bases are shared with TRBD1. There are 14 residues in the CDR3. The V gene's germline CDR1 is LNHDA and CDR2 SQIVND (reference sequence). With V trimmed by 9 bases and J by 3 bases, 6 bases remained unmatched. The CDR3: CASGDRALNQPQHF. The CDR3 DNA follows: TGTGCCAGCGGGGACAGGGCCCTCAATCAGCCCCAGCATTTT.

The table lists this clone with a count of one. The chain recombines TRBV6-1 with TRBJ1-5, with a weak D call TRBD1 (6 bases). The CDR3 extends over 16 amino acids. The V end lost 3 bases, the J end lost 5 bases, and 17 bases lay between the germline ends. CDR1 is MNHNS and CDR2 is SASEGT in the germline V gene. DNA of the CDR3: TGTGCCAGCAGTGATCTTTTGGGGGCTGTCTATCAGCCCCAGCATTTT. It is translated as CASSDLLGAVYQPQHF.

The J gene is TRBJ1-1, the V gene TRBV2, with TRBD1 matching 8 bases. J gave up 7 bases and V 3 bases, and 4 bases lay outside the gene matches. The germline CDR1 and CDR2 sequences are SNHLY and FYNNEI. CDR3 size: 13 residues. CDR3 in amino acids: CASSDLGQGEAFF. The DNA of the CDR3 is TGTGCCAGCAGTGATCTTGGACAGGGTGAAGCTTTCTTT.

The chain carries TRBV5-1 and TRBJ2-5, with 8 bases that match TRBD2. After removal of 4 bases from V and 1 base from J, the junction contained 3 bases not matched to a gene. Germline V CDR1 and CDR2: SGHRS, YFSETQ. The CDR3 has 14 residues. CDR3 sequence reads: CASSRGLAQETQYF. DNA for the CDR3: TGCGCCAGCAGCCGTGGACTAGCCCAAGAGACCCAGTACTTC. Complete variable domain (other parts from reference TRBV5-1 and TRBJ2-5): KAGVTQTPRYLIKTRGQQVTLSCSPISGHRSVSWYQQTPGQGLQFLFEYFSETQRNKGNFPGRFSGRQFSNSRSEMNVSTLELGDSALYLCASSRGLAQETQYFGPGTRLLVL.

The chain combines TRBV6-6 with TRBJ2-3; 12 bases are a match to TRBD2. The CDR3 length is 15 residues. The V gene end was trimmed by 6 bases and the J gene end by 2 bases; junction bases not matched to a gene: 3. CDR1 and CDR2 from the germline V gene are MNHNY and SVGAGI (reference sequence). The CDR3 reads CASRLAGGPTDTQYF. DNA for the CDR3: TGTGCCAGCAGGCTAGCGGGGGGGCCCACAGATACGCAGTATTTT.

V gene TRBV29-1 combines with J gene TRBJ1-1, with no clear D. Trimming removed 5 bases from V and 4 bases from J, with 11 bases in between. The CDR3 loop spans 12 amino acids. Per germline, CDR1 SQVTM and CDR2 ANQGSEA. The CDR3 loop reads CSVSTRSTEAFF. CDR3 in DNA: TGCAGCGTTTCCACGAGGAGCACTGAAGCTTTCTTT.

CDR3 amino acids: CASSLGRGSGNTIYF. CDR3 nucleotide sequence: TGTGCCAGCAGTCTGGGCAGGGGCTCTGGAAACACCATATATTTT. The J gene is TRBJ1-3, the V gene TRBV2, with D maybe TRBD1 (6 bases). Trimming shortened V by 5 bases and J by 0 bases, and 11 bases separated the two germline ends. CDR1 SNHLY and CDR2 FYNNEI come from the germline V gene. This CDR3 is built from 15 residues.

The sample holds a few counts of this clone. CDR3: CASSQDRGSPLHF. CDR3 bases: TGCGCCAGCAGCCAAGATAGGGGCTCACCCCTCCACTTT. V gene TRBV4-3 combines with J gene TRBJ1-6, with D maybe TRBD1 (5 bases). The CDR3 runs to 13 residues. Germline V gene data show CDR1 as LGHNA and CDR2 as YSLEER. V shed 0 bases and J shed 10 bases, with 7 bases lying between them.

This clone is judged medium-sized. The V call is TRBV5-4, the J call TRBJ2-5, with D possibly being TRBD2 (5 bases). The length of the CDR3 is 13 residues. Looked up from germline, CDR1 is SGHNT and CDR2 is YYREEE (reference sequence). Between the trimmed V and J ends, which lost 4 bases and 5 bases, there was a span of 12 bases. The CDR3 here is CASSALGGETQYF. The CDR3 DNA follows: TGTGCCAGCAGCGCCCTCGGCGGGGAGACCCAGTACTTC.

The rearrangement joins TRBV19 to TRBJ1-1, with 9 positions matching TRBD1. Unmatched junction bases numbered 8, after V lost 5 bases and J lost 10 bases. This CDR3 has 13 residues. CDR1 and CDR2 from the germline V gene are LNHDA and SQIVND (reference sequence). The CDR3 DNA sequence: TGTGCCAGTAGTGCCGGGACAGGGAGGTTAGCTTTCTTT. It specifies CASSAGTGRLAFF.

This chain uses TRBV4-1 with TRBJ1-1, with D possibly being TRBD1 (6 bases). Trimming took 2 bases from V and 3 from J, leaving 16 bases between them. This CDR3 comprises 16 residues. Looked up from germline, CDR1 is MGHRA and CDR2 is YSYEKL. DNA for the CDR3: TGCGCCAGCAGCCAACCCCCCCAGGGGTGGGACACTGAAGCTTTCTTT. This gives the protein CASSQPPQGWDTEAFF.

J is TRBJ1-1 and V is TRBV10-3; D is possibly TRBD1 (6 bases). Trimming took 0 bases from V and 5 from J, leaving 10 bases between them. The CDR3 length is 14 residues. Germline lookup yields CDR1 ENHRY and CDR2 SYGVKD. The CDR3 sequence is CAISESDRGTEAFF. DNA for the CDR3: TGTGCCATCAGTGAGTCGGATAGGGGGACTGAAGCTTTCTTT.